Listed below are T cell receptor beta chains from one sample, sequenced in a study of Tregs in tolerant kidney transplant recipients. Assay used: immunoSEQ multiplex PCR; TCRdb lists only in-frame clones, some missing. The sample has over 60,000 clones; 85% to 90% are singletons. The specimen comprised CD4+ T cells from blood, sampled before the transplant. The receptors originated from a human donor who received a combined kidney and bone marrow transplant. The CDR3 runs from the conserved cysteine through the conserved F or W. The D gene is left open where the match is weak. Where a row states a size, it is once, few, many or the class of an expanded clone; other rows omit it.

j_call	d_call	v_call	clone_size	cdr3_aa	cdr3_nt
TRBJ2-2	NA	TRBV21-1	NA	CASSKLAGYQRGTGELFF	TGTGCCAGCAGCAAGCTAGCGGGATATCAAAGGGGGACCGGGGAGCTGTTTTTT
TRBJ2-1	NA	TRBV10-3	NA	CAISVSGKSYNEQFF	TGTGCCATCAGTGTGTCCGGGAAATCCTACAATGAGCAGTTCTTC
TRBJ1-2	NA	TRBV30	NA	CAWSVSTGYYGYTF	TGTGCCTGGAGTGTATCGACAGGTTACTATGGCTACACCTTC
TRBJ2-7	TRBD1	TRBV7-9	few	CASSSRGQLYEQYF	TGTGCCAGCAGCTCTAGGGGACAGCTCTACGAGCAGTACTTC
TRBJ2-7	NA	TRBV6-1	once	CASSGDKRRWDEQYF	TGTGCCAGCAGTGGTGACAAACGCCGTTGGGACGAGCAGTACTTC
TRBJ2-1	NA	TRBV5-1	NA	CASSLAATDYNEQFF	TGCGCCAGCAGCTTGGCGGCGACAGACTACAATGAGCAGTTCTTC
TRBJ1-1	TRBD1	TRBV5-1	once	CASSLRAGGTEAFF	TGCGCCAGCAGCTTGCGGGCAGGGGGAACTGAAGCTTTCTTT
TRBJ2-7	NA	TRBV5-1	NA	CASSFDQGTYEQYF	TGCGCCAGCAGCTTTGACCAGGGTACCTACGAGCAGTACTTC
TRBJ1-2	NA	TRBV7-9	NA	CASTGGRGSNYGYTF	TGTGCCAGCACTGGGGGGAGGGGGAGTAACTATGGCTACACCTTC
TRBJ2-1	TRBD2	TRBV4-1	NA	CASSQDLGGGYNEQFF	TGCGCCAGCAGCCAAGATCTAGGCGGGGGGTACAATGAGCAGTTCTTC
TRBJ1-2	NA	TRBV7-8	NA	CASSLSLEGYTF	TGTGCCAGCAGCCTGAGCCTGGAGGGCTACACCTTC
TRBJ1-5	TRBD1	TRBV7-9	few	CASSLSGQIPNQPQHF	TGTGCCAGCAGCCTTTCGGGACAGATACCAAATCAGCCCCAGCATTTT
TRBJ2-2	TRBD2	TRBV28	once	CASSDGRRLAGTGELFF	TGTGCCAGCAGCGACGGCCGGCGTCTAGCGGGCACCGGGGAGCTGTTTTTT
TRBJ2-3	TRBD2	TRBV4-2	NA	CASTRTSGPTDTQYF	TGTGCCAGCACCCGGACTAGCGGGCCCACAGATACGCAGTATTTT
TRBJ2-1	TRBD2	TRBV7-9	NA	CASSLVGGGSYNEQFF	TGTGCCAGCAGCTTAGTTGGGGGGGGCTCCTACAATGAGCAGTTCTTC
TRBJ2-7	NA	TRBV11-2	NA	CASSSTSFFYEQYF	TGTGCCAGCAGCTCGACTTCTTTCTTCTACGAGCAGTACTTC
TRBJ2-7	NA	TRBV11-2	NA	CASSLAGEGFTEQYF	TGTGCCAGCAGCTTAGCCGGAGAGGGCTTTACCGAGCAGTACTTC
TRBJ2-5	TRBD1	TRBV7-3	NA	CASSLTGQAQETQYF	TGTGCCAGCAGCTTAACGGGACAGGCCCAAGAGACCCAGTACTTC
TRBJ2-1	TRBD1	TRBV18	NA	CASSPGTGSYNEQFF	TGTGCCAGCTCCCCCGGGACAGGCTCCTACAATGAGCAGTTCTTC
TRBJ2-1	TRBD2	TRBV29-1	NA	CSVGRGGNNNEQFF	TGCAGCGTTGGCCGGGGGGGGAACAACAATGAGCAGTTCTTC
TRBJ1-5	NA	TRBV28	NA	CASSLTALTLGNQPQHF	TGTGCCAGCAGTTTAACAGCCCTGACGTTGGGCAATCAGCCCCAGCATTTT
TRBJ2-2	NA	TRBV2	NA	CASKEGHKNTGELFF	TGTGCCAGCAAGGAAGGACATAAGAACACCGGGGAGCTGTTTTTT
TRBJ2-5	NA	TRBV30	NA	CAWKGGYQETQYF	TGTGCCTGGAAGGGGGGGTACCAAGAGACCCAGTACTTC
TRBJ1-1	TRBD1	TRBV25-1	NA	CASSPDRGITEAFF	TGTGCCAGCAGTCCGGACAGGGGTATCACTGAAGCTTTCTTT
TRBJ2-6	NA	TRBV7-3	NA	CASSSAAGSGANVLTF	TGTGCCAGCAGCTCCGCGGCGGGCTCTGGGGCCAACGTCCTGACTTTC
TRBJ2-7	TRBD2	TRBV6-5	NA	CASSYGAAGTEQYF	TGTGCCAGCAGTTACGGGGCAGCGGGGACCGAGCAGTACTTC
TRBJ1-1	TRBD1	TRBV7-6	NA	CASSEQGALTEAFF	TGTGCCAGCAGCGAACAGGGGGCGCTTACTGAAGCTTTCTTT
TRBJ2-7	TRBD2	TRBV28	once	CASSSGTSGSYEQYF	TGTGCCAGTTCCTCCGGGACTAGCGGATCCTACGAGCAGTACTTC
TRBJ2-1	TRBD1	TRBV27	NA	CASKTDRAGWLMDEQFF	TGTGCCAGCAAAACGGACAGGGCGGGATGGCTGATGGATGAGCAGTTCTTC
TRBJ2-1	NA	TRBV5-1	NA	CASSLASGSSSYNEQFF	TGCGCCAGCAGCTTGGCCAGCGGTTCTAGCTCCTACAATGAGCAGTTCTTC
TRBJ2-1	TRBD2	TRBV28	once	CASHGTSHANEQFF	TGTGCCAGCCACGGGACTAGCCACGCTAATGAGCAGTTCTTC
TRBJ2-2	TRBD1	TRBV19	NA	CASTRGQGGAGELFF	TGTGCCAGTACCCGGGGACAGGGAGGGGCCGGGGAGCTGTTTTTT
TRBJ2-7	TRBD2	TRBV5-1	NA	CASSPRSGSDEQYF	TGCGCCAGCAGCCCTCGTAGCGGGAGCGACGAGCAGTACTTC
TRBJ2-1	NA	TRBV4-2	many	CASSQEVEAEQFF	TGTGCCAGCAGCCAAGAGGTTGAAGCTGAGCAGTTCTTC
TRBJ2-5	NA	TRBV19	NA	CASSIGVRETQYF	TGTGCCAGTAGTATCGGGGTAAGGGAGACCCAGTACTTC
TRBJ2-2	NA	TRBV7-3	NA	CASSLGDGELFF	TGTGCCAGCAGCTTGGGAGACGGGGAGCTGTTTTTT